Listed below are T cell receptor beta chains from one sample, sequenced in a study of blood T cell repertoires in COVID-19. Clones were sequenced by immunoSEQ multiplex PCR, and TCRdb holds only the in-frame ones, with some missing. Of tens of thousands of clones in the sample, nearly 85% were seen once. Sequenced material: peripheral blood. Source of these receptors: a woman aged 55-69 years with acute or convalescent COVID-19. CDR3s include the opening cysteine and the closing phenylalanine or tryptophan. The order of the fields is clone size, J gene, V gene, D gene, CDR3 DNA, CDR3 protein. A D gene is named only where the DNA matches it firmly. Only some rows state a clone size, as once, few, many or a class for expanded clones.

size: NA; J: TRBJ2-5; V: TRBV11-3; D: TRBD2; DNA: TGTGCCAGCAGCTTAGGTGCTAGCGGGGAGACCCAGTACTTC; CDR3: CASSLGASGETQYF
size: NA; J: TRBJ2-5; V: TRBV5-6; D: TRBD1; DNA: TGTGCCAGCAGACAGGGGGCGGGGGAGACCCAGTACTTC; CDR3: CASRQGAGETQYF
size: once; J: TRBJ2-1; V: TRBV7-8; D: TRBD2; DNA: TGTGCCAGCAGCCCGAGGAGGCTAGCGGGGGGCCGGAGATACAATGAGCAGTTCTTC; CDR3: CASSPRRLAGGRRYNEQFF
size: NA; J: TRBJ2-2; V: TRBV19; D: TRBD2; DNA: TGTGCCAGTAGTATTTTGGCTAGCGGAAACACCGGGGAGCTGTTTTTT; CDR3: CASSILASGNTGELFF
size: NA; J: TRBJ2-3; V: TRBV5-1; D: TRBD2; DNA: TGCGCCAGCAGCGTACCACTAGCGGGGGGAGATACGCAGTATTTT; CDR3: CASSVPLAGGDTQYF
size: NA; J: TRBJ1-2; V: TRBV4-2; D: NA; DNA: TGTGCCAGCAGCCAAGCGTTGGGGAGTAGCTATGGCTACACCTTC; CDR3: CASSQALGSSYGYTF
size: NA; J: TRBJ1-1; V: TRBV6-6; D: NA; DNA: TGTGCCAGCAGTGGCGTCACGGGGGACACTGAAGCTTTCTTT; CDR3: CASSGVTGDTEAFF
size: NA; J: TRBJ2-5; V: TRBV5-4; D: TRBD2; DNA: TGTGCCAGCAGCTTGGGACCTAGCGGGGGGTACCAAGAGACCCAGTACTTC; CDR3: CASSLGPSGGYQETQYF
size: few; J: TRBJ1-1; V: TRBV2; D: TRBD1; DNA: TGTGCCAGCAGTGACGGTCAGGGGGCGCGGAACACTGAAGCTTTCTTT; CDR3: CASSDGQGARNTEAFF
size: few; J: TRBJ1-1; V: TRBV9; D: NA; DNA: TGTGCCAGCAGCGTAGGACGGGGGTGGGAGGACACTGAAGCTTTCTTT; CDR3: CASSVGRGWEDTEAFF
size: few; J: TRBJ2-1; V: TRBV9; D: TRBD2; DNA: TGTGCCAGCAGCGGGACGGGGGGGAGGAATGAGCAGTTCTTC; CDR3: CASSGTGGRNEQFF
size: NA; J: TRBJ1-1; V: TRBV19; D: NA; DNA: TGTGCCAGTAGTCTGGAGGGGTATCGGTCCACTGAAGCTTTCTTT; CDR3: CASSLEGYRSTEAFF
size: NA; J: TRBJ1-5; V: TRBV7-2; D: NA; DNA: TGTGCCAGCAGCTTACAGGGAAAACTTAGCAATCAGCCCCAGCATTTT; CDR3: CASSLQGKLSNQPQHF
size: NA; J: TRBJ2-1; V: TRBV10-1; D: TRBD2; DNA: TGCGCCAGCTCGGGACTAGTGATAAATGAGCAGTTCTTC; CDR3: CASSGLVINEQFF
size: few; J: TRBJ2-3; V: TRBV24-1; D: NA; DNA: TGTGCCACCAGTGACTTGGGGGGCACCAGCACAGATACGCAGTATTTT; CDR3: CATSDLGGTSTDTQYF
size: once; J: TRBJ1-1; V: TRBV14; D: NA; DNA: TGTGCCAGCAGCCACTTGGGCCCACCGAACGCTGAAGCTTTCTTT; CDR3: CASSHLGPPNAEAFF
size: few; J: TRBJ2-3; V: TRBV3-1/TRBV3-2; D: TRBD1; DNA: TGTGCCAGCAGCCAAGTCTTCCGGACAGGTAGCACAGATACGCAGTATTTT; CDR3: CASSQVFRTGSTDTQYF
size: many; J: TRBJ1-6; V: TRBV19; D: TRBD1; DNA: TGTGCCACTGACAGGGGCCAGAATTCACCCCTCCACTTT; CDR3: CATDRGQNSPLHF
size: NA; J: TRBJ2-1; V: TRBV19; D: TRBD2; DNA: TGTGCCAGTAGTTCTATGACTAGCCTCTCCTACAATGAGCAGTTCTTC; CDR3: CASSSMTSLSYNEQFF
size: NA; J: TRBJ2-3; V: TRBV3-1/TRBV3-2; D: TRBD1; DNA: TGTGCCAGCAGCCAATCGACAGGGGGCCCAGATACGCAGTATTTT; CDR3: CASSQSTGGPDTQYF
size: NA; J: TRBJ1-1; V: TRBV29-1; D: NA; DNA: TGCAGCGTTGAGTTGGCCCCGAACACTGAAGCTTTCTTT; CDR3: CSVELAPNTEAFF
size: NA; J: TRBJ1-3; V: TRBV2; D: NA; DNA: TGTGCCAGCAGTGTACTCAGTGGGACACTCGGAAACACCATATATTTT; CDR3: CASSVLSGTLGNTIYF
size: NA; J: TRBJ2-3; V: TRBV11-2; D: NA; DNA: TGTGCCAGCAGCTTACAGGGCCCAGATACGCAGTATTTT; CDR3: CASSLQGPDTQYF
size: NA; J: TRBJ1-6; V: TRBV12-3/TRBV12-4; D: NA; DNA: TGTGCCAGCAGCCGACTTAATAATTCACCCCTCCACTTT; CDR3: CASSRLNNSPLHF
size: NA; J: TRBJ2-7; V: TRBV20-1; D: TRBD2; DNA: TGCAGTGCTAGTCGGCGGGAGGGCCCTGTCGGGTACGAGCAGTACTTC; CDR3: CSASRREGPVGYEQYF
size: few; J: TRBJ1-2; V: TRBV30; D: NA; DNA: TGTGCCTGGGGGAAACAGGGATCCTATGGCTACACCTTC; CDR3: CAWGKQGSYGYTF
size: NA; J: TRBJ2-7; V: TRBV27; D: TRBD1; DNA: TGTGCCAGCAGACTTCCGTGGACAGGTTATCGGTATTTGGGGAGCTACGAGCAGTACTTC; CDR3: CASRLPWTGYRYLGSYEQYF
size: NA; J: TRBJ2-7; V: TRBV2; D: TRBD1; DNA: TGTGCCAGTGGGGACAGATACTACGAGCAGTACTTC; CDR3: CASGDRYYEQYF
size: NA; J: TRBJ1-2; V: TRBV25-1; D: NA; DNA: TGTGCCAGCAGTCCCAAAGGAGGGAATCACCCCTATGGCTACACCTTC; CDR3: CASSPKGGNHPYGYTF
size: NA; J: TRBJ2-3; V: TRBV13; D: NA; DNA: TGTGCCAGCAGCCCGGGAGATACGCAGTATTTT; CDR3: CASSPGDTQYF
size: few; J: TRBJ2-2; V: TRBV7-8; D: NA; DNA: TGTGCCAGCAGCTTAGGCGCGACGGGGAACACCGGGGAGCTGTTTTTT; CDR3: CASSLGATGNTGELFF
size: NA; J: TRBJ1-1; V: TRBV29-1; D: NA; DNA: TGCAGCGTTGAAGAAGGGGTTGAAGCTTTCTTT; CDR3: CSVEEGVEAFF
size: NA; J: TRBJ2-3; V: TRBV24-1; D: NA; DNA: TGTGCCACCAGTGCTAGAAGCACAGATACGCAGTATTTT; CDR3: CATSARSTDTQYF
size: NA; J: TRBJ1-2; V: TRBV7-9; D: NA; DNA: TGTGCCAGCAGCCTGGGACATTTGTGGGGCTACACCTTC; CDR3: CASSLGHLWGYTF
size: NA; J: TRBJ2-7; V: TRBV7-9; D: TRBD2; DNA: TGTGCCACCTCACTAGCGGGAGGGAGTGAGCAGTACTTC; CDR3: CATSLAGGSEQYF
size: NA; J: TRBJ2-3; V: TRBV5-1; D: NA; DNA: TGCGCCAGCAGCACCGGTGGGACAAGCACAGATACGCAGTATTTT; CDR3: CASSTGGTSTDTQYF
size: NA; J: TRBJ2-1; V: TRBV2; D: NA; DNA: TGTGCCAGCAGATACACGGACAGAGGATGGGACAATGAGCAGTTCTTC; CDR3: CASRYTDRGWDNEQFF
size: NA; J: TRBJ2-7; V: TRBV11-2; D: NA; DNA: TGTGCCAGCAGCATAGGTTCTGGGGCCTCCTACGAGCAGTACTTC; CDR3: CASSIGSGASYEQYF
size: NA; J: TRBJ1-4; V: TRBV5-8; D: TRBD1; DNA: TGTGCCAGCAGCTTCACAGGGGTGTCCAATCGTTTAGGTGAAAAACTGTTTTTT; CDR3: CASSFTGVSNRLGEKLFF
size: NA; J: TRBJ2-7; V: TRBV20-1; D: NA; DNA: TGCAGTGCTAGTCCGAATAGGCGGGTCCGAGGGTCCTACGAGCAGTACTTC; CDR3: CSASPNRRVRGSYEQYF
size: NA; J: TRBJ1-3; V: TRBV9; D: NA; DNA: TGTGCCAGCAGCGTCCTCCCGGTCCCTGGAAACACCATATATTTT; CDR3: CASSVLPVPGNTIYF